Presented here are 16 T cell receptor beta chains from one specimen sequenced in a study of blood T cell repertoires in COVID-19 (dated by TCRdb to the early 2020s). The method was the immunoSEQ multiplex PCR assay. In TCRdb, the immuneACCESS table is reduced to in-frame sequences with V and J assigned. These tables do not hold every clone; where another copy was compared, an unresolved V gene accounts for under half, and the others remain unexplained. Within this sample are 300,000 or so clones, with about 85% of them counted one time only. The top ten hold 5.5% to 7% of the sample. Source material: PBMCs or T cells enriched from blood (not recorded which). The receptors derive from a young woman who had recovered from COVID-19.

J is TRBJ2-7 and V is TRBV30; no definite D call. Trimming took 0 bases from V and 3 from J, leaving 6 bases between them. Germline assignment: CDR1 GTSNPN and CDR2 SVGIG (reference sequence). There are 12 residues in the CDR3. The CDR3 DNA follows: TGTGCCTGGAGTGTTTCCGTCTACGAGCAGTACTTC. Translated: CAWSVSVYEQYF.

The rearrangement uses TRBV6-1 and TRBJ1-5; the D gene is possibly TRBD1 (5 bases). The germline gives CDR1 MNHNS, CDR2 SASEGT. The CDR3 totals 17 residues. V was clipped by 1 base and J by 4 bases, with 17 bases between them. The CDR3 DNA sequence: TGTGCCAGCAGTGAAGAGGGCATTTGGGGGGGTAATCAGCCCCAGCATTTT. This translates into CASSEEGIWGGNQPQHF.

The rearrangement links TRBV9 to TRBJ2-1; 7 positions agree with TRBD2. CDR1 is SGDLS and CDR2 is YYNGEE in the germline V gene. The CDR3 is 14 amino acids. Germline trimming cut 6 bases from V and 5 bases from J; bases unmatched to any gene: 8. The CDR3 sequence: CASMRGIQDNEQFF. The CDR3 DNA reads as TGTGCCAGCATGCGGGGGATCCAAGACAATGAGCAGTTCTTC.

This clone has only one observation. CDR3 region: CASSRTGGVNYEQYF. CDR3 DNA sequence: TGTGCCAGCAGCCGGACGGGGGGGGTCAACTACGAGCAGTACTTC. The chain couples TRBV14 to TRBJ2-7; TRBD2 aligns across 8 bases. The V and J ends lost 4 bases and 3 bases, in that order; junction bases with no gene match: 8. The CDR3 is 15 amino acids. Germline CDR1 SGHDN, CDR2 FVKESK.

This clone was seen just once. J is TRBJ1-6 and V is TRBV2, with D possibly TRBD1 on 6 matching bases. CDR3 length: 13 residues. V was cut by 6 bases and J by 8 bases, with 11 bases left in between. Germline values: CDR1 SNHLY, CDR2 FYNNEI. The CDR3 region has the DNA TGTGCCAGCAGGGACACAGGGTATTCACCCCTCCACTTT. It is translated as CASRDTGYSPLHF.

The J gene is TRBJ1-2, the V gene TRBV29-1; D unclear. Germline loops: CDR1 SQVTM, CDR2 ANQGSEA. V gave up 3 bases and J gave up 1 base, with 21 bases separating them. The CDR3 consists of 17 residues. The CDR3 region is CSVDLRDGRSSNYGYTF. The CDR3 DNA is TGCAGCGTTGATCTACGGGATGGTCGTAGTAGTAACTATGGCTACACCTTC.

V gene TRBV19 combines with J gene TRBJ2-7; 7 nucleotides agree with TRBD1. The length of the CDR3 is 15 residues. Unmatched junction bases numbered 12, after V lost 3 bases and J lost 7 bases. Germline CDR1 reads LNHDA; CDR2 reads SQIVND (reference sequence). The CDR3 nucleotides read TGTGCCAGTAGTATTTCGCGGACAGGCCGAGTGGAGCAGTACTTC. Its translation: CASSISRTGRVEQYF.

The chain combines TRBV30 with TRBJ1-2; D remains unclear. V was pared by 5 bases and J by 10 bases, with 14 bases between. Germline V gene data show CDR1 as GTSNPN and CDR2 as SVGIG (reference sequence). The CDR3 runs 11 residues. In DNA, the CDR3 is TGTGCCTGGCACTTCGATAAAGCCTACACCTTC. This sequence encodes CAWHFDKAYTF. The variable domain in full, with the rest retrieved from reference TRBV30 and TRBJ1-2, is SQTIHQWPATLVQPVGSPLSLECTVEGTSNPNLYWYRQAAGRGLQLLFYSVGIGQISSEVPQNLSASRPQDRQFILSSKKLLLSDSGFYLCAWHFDKAYTFGSGTRLTVV.

This clone was counted once. This sequence joins TRBV7-3 and TRBJ1-6; the D gene is possibly TRBD1 (5 bases). This CDR3 has 13 amino acids. Trimming removed 4 bases from V and 10 bases from J, with 11 bases in between. Germline lookup yields CDR1 SGHTA and CDR2 FQGTGA. The chain's CDR3 is CASSYGRGSPLHF. The CDR3 region has the DNA TGTGCCAGCAGCTACGGGAGGGGATCACCCCTCCACTTT.

The V gene is TRBV5-1, the J gene TRBJ1-2, with D possibly being TRBD1 (5 bases). The CDR3 length is 16 residues. The germline gives CDR1 SGHRS, CDR2 YFSETQ. Trimming took off 2 bases at V and 3 bases at J, with 17 bases between the two ends. For the CDR3, the DNA is TGCGCCAGCAGCTTATCCATGGGGCCAAAGGACTATGGCTACACCTTC. Translating it yields CASSLSMGPKDYGYTF. Full variable domain (missing parts from reference TRBV5-1 and TRBJ1-2): KAGVTQTPRYLIKTRGQQVTLSCSPISGHRSVSWYQQTPGQGLQFLFEYFSETQRNKGNFPGRFSGRQFSNSRSEMNVSTLELGDSALYLCASSLSMGPKDYGYTFGSGTRLTVV.

This clone was observed a single time. This sample includes further DNA sequences coding for the same CDR3. This chain links TRBV29-1 with TRBJ1-5; D is unresolved. CDR3 length: 13 residues. Trimming left V 6 bases short and J 1 base short, with 10 bases between. Germline lookup yields CDR1 SQVTM and CDR2 ANQGSEA. CDR3 DNA: TGCAGCGTCGCAGGCGGGAGCAATCAGCCCCAGCATTTT. Translating it yields CSVAGGSNQPQHF.

This chain uses TRBV6-5 with TRBJ2-7; 7 bases agree with TRBD1. The V segment lost 5 bases and the J segment 1 base; nucleotides outside the gene matches: 5. Germline V CDR1 and CDR2: MNHEY, SVGAGI. CDR3 length: 14 residues. CDR3 DNA: TGTGCCAGCAGTCTACACAGGGGTTCCTACGAGCAGTACTTC. Translated, it gives CASSLHRGSYEQYF.

This clone was found a few times. V and J are TRBV30 and TRBJ1-3; D perhaps matches TRBD1 (6 bases). The germline V and J ends were trimmed by 0 bases and 9 bases, with 27 bases remaining between them. This CDR3 is 18 amino acids long. Germline-derived CDR1 and CDR2 are GTSNPN and SVGIG (reference sequence). CDR3 sequence reads: CAWSVRGVSGGSGATIYF. The DNA of the CDR3 is TGTGCCTGGAGTGTACGGGGAGTGAGTGGGGGCTCCGGGGCCACCATATATTTT.

In this sample, this clone turned up a few times. The V and J genes are TRBV6-5 and TRBJ2-7, with TRBD2 matching 8 bases. Germline V lookup: CDR1 MNHEY, CDR2 SVGAGI. The CDR3 extends over 16 amino acids. Trimming removed 0 bases from V and 0 bases from J; junction bases left unmatched: 4. For the CDR3, the DNA is TGTGCCAGCAGTTACTCTTCCGGGGGGGCCTCCTACGAGCAGTACTTC. It yields the protein CASSYSSGGASYEQYF.

The chain uses TRBV6-5 and TRBJ1-5; 7 bases align to TRBD1. V lost 6 bases to trimming and J lost 1 base; unmatched junction nucleotides: 6. This CDR3 is built from 15 residues. The germline gives CDR1 MNHEY, CDR2 SVGAGI. DNA of the CDR3: TGTGCCAGCAGCAAAATGACAGGGAGCAATCAGCCCCAGCATTTT. As protein: CASSKMTGSNQPQHF.

This chain joins TRBV3-1 (or the pseudogene TRBV3-2) and TRBJ2-1, with 13 bases lining up with TRBD2. J lost 6 bases, V lost 6 bases, and 5 bases had no gene match. The CDR3 is 15 amino acids. The germline V gene encodes CDR1 LGHDT and CDR2 YNNKEL (reference sequence). In DNA, the CDR3 is TGTGCCAGCAGTCAACTAGCGGGGGGGCTCAATGAGCAGTTCTTC. It translates to CASSQLAGGLNEQFF.